The rows below give T cell receptor beta chains drawn from one sample of a study of blood T cell repertoires in COVID-19. Generated by immunoSEQ multiplex PCR, the TCRdb table keeps only in-frame clones and is missing some. The data contain roughly 200,000 clones, 90% of them singletons. The source material was peripheral blood. The receptors stem from a man aged 45-60 years with acute or convalescent COVID-19. The CDR3 runs from the conserved cysteine through the conserved F or W. The D gene is left open where the match is weak. Some rows have no size entry. The others give once, few or many, or a class for an expanded clone.

>.|few|TRBJ2-3|TRBV6-5
CASTEEGRNTDTQYF
TGTGCCAGCACGGAGGAGGGAAGGAACACAGATACGCAGTATTTT
>TRBD2|.|TRBJ2-1|TRBV5-1
CASSLGLAGDPRPYNEQFF
TGCGCCAGCAGCTTGGGACTAGCGGGGGACCCGAGGCCCTACAATGAGCAGTTCTTC
>.|.|TRBJ2-1|TRBV18
CASSQGPRSYNEQFF
TGTGCCAGCTCACAGGGGCCACGCTCCTACAATGAGCAGTTCTTC
>TRBD1|.|TRBJ1-6|TRBV28
CASSLGTAYNSPLHF
TGTGCCAGCAGTTTAGGGACAGCGTATAATTCACCCCTCCACTTT
>TRBD2|.|TRBJ2-1|TRBV19
CASSTRVLAGADEQFF
TGTGCCAGTAGTACGCGGGTACTAGCGGGAGCGGATGAGCAGTTCTTC
>.|.|TRBJ1-4|TRBV18
CASSTGNEKLFF
TGTGCCAGCTCAACGGGGAATGAAAAACTGTTTTTT
>TRBD2|.|TRBJ2-1|TRBV9
CASSVYASGATNEQFF
TGTGCCAGCAGCGTATACGCTAGCGGGGCAACCAATGAGCAGTTCTTC
>.|.|TRBJ2-1|TRBV18
CASSTTGNYNEQFF
TGTGCCAGCTCGACCACAGGGAACTACAATGAGCAGTTCTTC
>TRBD1|.|TRBJ1-3|TRBV18
CASSPLTGPGNTIYF
TGTGCCAGCTCACCACTGACAGGGCCTGGAAACACCATATATTTT
>TRBD1|.|TRBJ1-4|TRBV13
CASSPGTGGREKLFF
TGTGCCAGCAGCCCCGGGACAGGGGGCCGGGAAAAACTGTTTTTT
>TRBD2|.|TRBJ2-3|TRBV4-2
CASSQAAGGTDTQYF
TGTGCCAGCAGCCAAGCGGCGGGGGGGACAGATACGCAGTATTTT
>.|.|TRBJ2-5|TRBV25-1
CASSERGLLQETQYF
TGTGCCAGCAGTGAGAGGGGACTCCTCCAAGAGACCCAGTACTTC
>TRBD2|.|TRBJ2-7|TRBV11-2
CASSERTSGRYYEQYF
TGTGCCAGCAGCGAGAGGACTAGCGGGAGATACTACGAGCAGTACTTC
>TRBD1|.|TRBJ1-2|TRBV10-3
CAILGDRDNYGYTF
TGTGCCATCCTAGGGGACAGGGACAACTATGGCTACACCTTC
>.|.|TRBJ1-1|TRBV27
CASSFSRNTEAFF
TGTGCCAGCAGTTTTTCTAGAAACACTGAAGCTTTCTTT
>TRBD2|few|TRBJ2-2|TRBV19
CASTLSGSGTGELFF
TGTGCCAGTACCCTTAGCGGGAGTGGGACCGGGGAGCTGTTTTTT
>TRBD2|.|TRBJ2-2|TRBV27
CASSRRGASTGELFF
TGTGCCAGCTCTCGGCGGGGGGCCTCTACCGGGGAGCTGTTTTTT
>TRBD1|.|TRBJ1-4|TRBV28
CASSQPGQGTNEKLFF
TGTGCCAGCAGTCAACCGGGACAGGGAACTAATGAAAAACTGTTTTTT
>.|.|TRBJ2-2|TRBV19
CASIRRQNTGELFF
TGTGCCAGTATTAGGCGGCAGAACACCGGGGAGCTGTTTTTT
>TRBD1|once|TRBJ2-2|TRBV4-1
CASSQNGQGAGELFF
TGCGCCAGCAGCCAAAATGGACAGGGGGCAGGGGAGCTGTTTTTT
>TRBD2|.|TRBJ2-2|TRBV5-8
CASSLVLAGTGELFF
TGTGCCAGCAGCTTGGTCCTAGCGGGCACCGGGGAGCTGTTTTTT
>TRBD2|.|TRBJ2-3|TRBV11-3
CASSSSPLLAGVGTKDTQYF
TGTGCCAGCAGCTCATCCCCTCTTTTAGCGGGGGTGGGGACAAAAGATACGCAGTATTTT
>.|.|TRBJ2-5|TRBV4-1
CASSRGVDQYF
TGCGCCAGCAGCCGGGGGGTTGACCAGTACTTC
>.|.|TRBJ1-6|TRBV3-1/TRBV3-2
CASSLVLGGGNSPLHF
TGTGCCAGCAGCCTCGTCCTCGGGGGAGGTAATTCACCCCTCCACTTT
>.|.|TRBJ2-5|TRBV19
CASSRDLETQYF
TGTGCCAGTAGTCGGGACTTAGAGACCCAGTACTTC
>.|few|TRBJ1-6|TRBV5-4
CASSLEGRGDNSPLHF
TGTGCCAGCAGCTTGGAAGGCCGGGGAGATAATTCACCCCTCCACTTT
>TRBD1|.|TRBJ1-2|TRBV24-1
CATSESDRFDGYTF
TGTGCCACCAGTGAGTCGGACAGGTTCGATGGCTACACCTTC
>.|.|TRBJ2-7|TRBV28
CATGGSPARYEQYF
TGTGCCACCGGAGGTAGTCCCGCCCGCTACGAGCAGTACTTC
>TRBD2|.|TRBJ2-3|TRBV25-1
CASSDQTPTAGETDTQYF
TGTGCCAGCAGTGATCAAACTCCAACAGCGGGAGAGACAGATACGCAGTATTTT
>TRBD1|.|TRBJ1-5|TRBV19
CASSPGTGAQPQHF
TGTGCCAGTAGTCCCGGGACAGGGGCTCAGCCCCAGCATTTT
>.|.|TRBJ1-2|TRBV18
CASSPGQGTGQRYTF
TGTGCCAGCTCACCAGGTCAAGGTACGGGACAACGCTACACCTTC
>TRBD2|.|TRBJ2-7|TRBV13
CASSLSGRDYEQYF
TGTGCCAGCAGTCTTAGCGGGAGGGACTACGAGCAGTACTTC